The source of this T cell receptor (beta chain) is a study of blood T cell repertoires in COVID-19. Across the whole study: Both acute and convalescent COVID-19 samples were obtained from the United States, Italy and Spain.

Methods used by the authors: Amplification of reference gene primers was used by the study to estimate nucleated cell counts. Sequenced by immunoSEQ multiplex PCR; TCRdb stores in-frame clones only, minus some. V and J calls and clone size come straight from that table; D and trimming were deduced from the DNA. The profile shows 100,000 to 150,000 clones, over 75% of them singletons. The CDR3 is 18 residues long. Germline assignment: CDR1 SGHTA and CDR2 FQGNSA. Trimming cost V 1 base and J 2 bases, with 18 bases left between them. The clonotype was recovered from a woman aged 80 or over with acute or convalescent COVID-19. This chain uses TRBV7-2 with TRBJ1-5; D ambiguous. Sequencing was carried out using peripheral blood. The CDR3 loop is CASSLGRELGVGNQPQHF. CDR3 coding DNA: TGTGCCAGCAGCTTAGGACGCGAACTCGGGGTCGGCAATCAGCCCCAGCATTTT. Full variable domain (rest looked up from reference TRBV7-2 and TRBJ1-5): GAGVSQSPSNKVTEKGKDVELRCDPISGHTALYWYRQSLGQGLEFLIYFQGNSAPDKSGLPSDRFSAERTGGSVSTLTIQRTQQEDSAVYLCASSLGRELGVGNQPQHFGDGTRLSIL.